The rows below give T cell receptor beta chains drawn from one sample of a study of OX40 agonist ivuxolimab in advanced cancers. The data were produced by immunoSEQ multiplex PCR, yet TCRdb's version contains in-frame clones alone and is incomplete. The sample lists about 64,000 clones, around 84% occurring once. Sequenced here: CD4+ or CD8+ T cells sorted from blood, sampled in a trial of the OX40 agonist ivuxolimab. The receptors derive from an adult with an advanced solid tumor such as melanoma, head and neck, liver or kidney cancer. CDR3s include the opening cysteine and the closing phenylalanine or tryptophan. The D gene is left open where the match is weak. Size is stated for part of the rows, as once, few or many counts, or as a class when the clone is expanded.

NA,NA,TRBV19,TRBJ2-3,TGTGCCAGTAGTGGTCATCAAACGCAGTATTTT,CASSGHQTQYF
NA,NA,TRBV29-1,TRBJ1-4,TGCAGCGTTGGGAGGGTTGGGGAAAAACTGTTTTTT,CSVGRVGEKLFF
NA,NA,TRBV4-3,TRBJ2-7,TGCGCCAGCAGCCAAGATCTCGGGGGACTTGTTTACGAGCAGTACTTC,CASSQDLGGLVYEQYF
NA,NA,TRBV9,TRBJ1-2,TGTGCCAGCAGCGTAGCGCAGGGTGGTGGCTACACCTTC,CASSVAQGGGYTF
NA,NA,TRBV11-2,TRBJ1-2,TGTGCCAGCAGCTCCCAAGACTATGGCTACACCTTC,CASSSQDYGYTF
once,NA,TRBV7-3,TRBJ1-3,TGTGCCAGCAGCTTCGGGGGAGGCTCTGGAAACACCATATATTTT,CASSFGGGSGNTIYF
NA,NA,TRBV6-5,TRBJ1-2,TGTGCCAGCAGTTTAGCAGGGACCGCCGGAGGAGACACCTTC,CASSLAGTAGGDTF
NA,NA,TRBV9,TRBJ1-1,TGTGCCAGCAGCGCAGGGGAACTAAACACTGAAGCTTTCTTT,CASSAGELNTEAFF
once,NA,TRBV7-2,TRBJ2-2,TGTGCCAGCAGCTTTTTGGGGGCCGACACCGGGGAGCTGTTTTTT,CASSFLGADTGELFF
NA,TRBD2,TRBV7-3,TRBJ2-7,TGTGCCAGCAGCTTACGGGGGGTACCATTTCCAAGCGAGCAGTACTTC,CASSLRGVPFPSEQYF
NA,NA,TRBV5-4,TRBJ1-3,TGTGCCAGCAGCACCGGACAACCTGGAAACACCATATATTTT,CASSTGQPGNTIYF
NA,NA,TRBV9,TRBJ1-3,TGTGCCAGCAGCGAACGACAACAGGGCGACTCTGGAAACACCATATATTTT,CASSERQQGDSGNTIYF
NA,NA,TRBV7-3,TRBJ1-3,TGTGCCAGCAGCCTTGACGGTTCCTCTGGAAACACCATATATTTT,CASSLDGSSGNTIYF
NA,NA,TRBV5-6,TRBJ2-7,TGTGCCAGCAGCTTTGGATACGAGCAGTACTTC,CASSFGYEQYF
NA,TRBD2,TRBV7-3,TRBJ2-3,TGTGCCAGCGCGAGGACTAGCGTCAGCACAGATACGCAGTATTTT,CASARTSVSTDTQYF
NA,TRBD1,TRBV19,TRBJ2-5,TGTGCCAGTAGTATTTCCAGGGGGTTGTGGGAGACCCAGTACTTC,CASSISRGLWETQYF
NA,TRBD1,TRBV7-9,TRBJ1-4,TGTGCCGTAGACAGGGGGACTAATGAAAAACTGTTTTTT,CAVDRGTNEKLFF
NA,NA,TRBV7-7,TRBJ2-5,TGTGCCAGCAGCCTGGACAGTAAAGAGACCCAGTACTTC,CASSLDSKETQYF
once,TRBD1,TRBV5-4,TRBJ2-2,TGTGCCAGCAGCTTGGCGGGGACAGGTAACACCGGGGAGCTGTTTTTT,CASSLAGTGNTGELFF
NA,NA,TRBV14,TRBJ1-3,TGTGCCAGCAGCCAAGTGGCTGGAAACACCATATATTTT,CASSQVAGNTIYF
few,NA,TRBV7-2,TRBJ2-2,TGTGCCAGCAGCGCCCAACCGAACACCGGGGAGCTGTTTTTT,CASSAQPNTGELFF
NA,NA,TRBV6-5,TRBJ1-2,TGTGCCAGCAAACTTACTACCAGGGTAGATGGCTACACCTTC,CASKLTTRVDGYTF
once,TRBD1,TRBV10-3,TRBJ2-1,TGTGCCATCAGCACAGGGGCGTGGAATGAGCAGTTCTTC,CAISTGAWNEQFF
NA,NA,TRBV5-1,TRBJ2-1,TGCGCCAGCAACGTGGGGTCCTACAATGAGCAGTTCTTC,CASNVGSYNEQFF
NA,TRBD2,TRBV7-3,TRBJ2-1,TGTGCCAGCAGCTTAATAGCGACTAGCGGCGATGAGCAGTTCTTC,CASSLIATSGDEQFF
once,NA,TRBV2,TRBJ2-7,TGTGCCAGCAGTGAAGCCTTGCGGGAGCAGTACTTC,CASSEALREQYF
NA,NA,TRBV4-3,TRBJ1-2,TGCGCCAGCAGCCAAGAGGGCGTCACCAAACTTGGCTACACCTTC,CASSQEGVTKLGYTF
NA,NA,TRBV6-6,TRBJ1-6,TGTGCCAGCAGTCTCAAGATGGGTGCTCTTAGCTCACCCCTCCACTTT,CASSLKMGALSSPLHF
NA,TRBD1,TRBV19,TRBJ1-2,TGTGCCAGTAGTGAGGGGGCAGGGCTGCTCTATGGCTACACCTTC,CASSEGAGLLYGYTF
few,TRBD2,TRBV4-1,TRBJ2-1,TGCGCCAGCAGCCAAGTTGGACTAGCGGGGTCCCGGAGCTCCTACAATGAGCAGTTCTTC,CASSQVGLAGSRSSYNEQFF
NA,NA,TRBV5-1,TRBJ2-1,TGCGCCAGCAGTATAACCGTGAGACTTTCCAATGAGCAGTTCTTC,CASSITVRLSNEQFF
NA,TRBD2,TRBV19,TRBJ2-7,TGTGCCAGTAGTGTAGCGGGGTTCTACGAGCAGTACTTC,CASSVAGFYEQYF
NA,NA,TRBV5-4,TRBJ2-1,TGTGCCAGCAGCTTGGCCGGGACTGACAATGAGCAGTTCTTC,CASSLAGTDNEQFF
NA,NA,TRBV5-5,TRBJ1-3,TGTGCCAGCAGCTCCGGGACGAGCTCTGGAAACACCATATATTTT,CASSSGTSSGNTIYF
NA,NA,TRBV5-6,TRBJ2-5,TGTGCCAGCAGCTTGCTTTTGGACAGCGCCCACCAAGAGACCCAGTACTTC,CASSLLLDSAHQETQYF
NA,TRBD2,TRBV27,TRBJ2-2,TGTGCCAGCAGTTTATCCTCCGGACTAGCGGGATACACCGGGGAGCTGTTTTTT,CASSLSSGLAGYTGELFF
once,TRBD1,TRBV9,TRBJ2-1,TGTGCCAGCAGCGCTGACAGGGAGTCCTACAATGAGCAGTTCTTC,CASSADRESYNEQFF
NA,TRBD2,TRBV6-1,TRBJ2-5,TGTGCCAGCATGAGGCTAGCGGGAAAAGAGACCCAGTACTTC,CASMRLAGKETQYF
NA,NA,TRBV30,TRBJ2-3,TGTGCCTGGAGTGTACTGGACATCACAGATACGCAGTATTTT,CAWSVLDITDTQYF
NA,NA,TRBV30,TRBJ1-4,TGTGCCTGGAGTGTATCCAAAGGAGGGAGTGAAAAACTGTTTTTT,CAWSVSKGGSEKLFF
NA,NA,TRBV19,TRBJ1-2,TGTGCCAGTAGTATAGCGGCAGGGGCTAACTATGGCTACACCTTC,CASSIAAGANYGYTF
NA,NA,TRBV7-3,TRBJ2-1,TGTGCCAGCAGCTTACAAGGGAATGAGCAGTTCTTC,CASSLQGNEQFF
NA,TRBD1,TRBV5-8,TRBJ2-7,TGTGCCAGCAGTTCTCGACAGGGCTCCTACGAGCAGTACTTC,CASSSRQGSYEQYF
NA,NA,TRBV27,TRBJ1-5,TGTGCCAGCAGTGCTTTCAGCACCCGCCAGCCCCAGCATTTT,CASSAFSTRQPQHF
NA,NA,TRBV7-2,TRBJ1-4,TGTGCCAGCAGCTCTTCACGGGGCGGCAAAAAACTGTTTTTT,CASSSSRGGKKLFF
NA,NA,TRBV7-6,TRBJ2-1,TGTGCCAGCAGCTTAGGGACTAACTCCTACAATGAGCAGTTCTTC,CASSLGTNSYNEQFF
NA,TRBD1,TRBV5-1,TRBJ1-3,TGCGCCAGCAGCTGGGACAGGGGGAACTCTGGAAACACCATATATTTT,CASSWDRGNSGNTIYF
NA,NA,TRBV11-3,TRBJ1-1,TGTGCCAGCAGCTTAGATCCAGGGTCAGGAACTGAAGCTTTCTTT,CASSLDPGSGTEAFF
NA,NA,TRBV5-1,TRBJ2-1,TGCGCCAGCAGCTTGGCCCCTAGCGAACCCTACAATGAGCAGTTCTTC,CASSLAPSEPYNEQFF
NA,TRBD1,TRBV4-2,TRBJ1-4,TGTGCCAGCAGCCAATGGGACAGGGAAAAGTTGAGTGAAAAACTGTTTTTT,CASSQWDREKLSEKLFF
NA,TRBD1,TRBV10-3,TRBJ2-5,TGTGCCATCAGTGACTCGCGGACAGGCCAAGAGACCCAGTACTTC,CAISDSRTGQETQYF
once,NA,TRBV19,TRBJ2-3,TGTGCCAGTAGCAACCGGGACCCGCATCTGTATTTT,CASSNRDPHLYF
NA,TRBD1,TRBV6-5,TRBJ2-5,TGTGCCAGCAGGAAGGACAGGGTTGAGACCCAGTACTTC,CASRKDRVETQYF
NA,NA,TRBV29-1,TRBJ2-3,TGCAGCGCAATGGGGGGCGCAGATACGCAGTATTTT,CSAMGGADTQYF
once,NA,TRBV4-1,TRBJ2-3,TGCGCCAGCAGCGCCCTCGAGGAGGGCACAGATACGCAGTATTTT,CASSALEEGTDTQYF
once,NA,TRBV28,TRBJ2-7,TGTGCCAGCAGTTACACCCGGGGGGCTGGGTCCTACGAGCAGTACTTC,CASSYTRGAGSYEQYF
NA,TRBD1,TRBV29-1,TRBJ1-1,TGCAGCGTTCGAGTGGACAGGGACACTGAAGCTTTCTTT,CSVRVDRDTEAFF
NA,NA,TRBV5-5,TRBJ1-2,TGTGCCAGCAGCCTCGTGGGGGAACTTGGCTACACCTTC,CASSLVGELGYTF
few,NA,TRBV2,TRBJ2-7,TGTGCCAGCAGTGCCATCTACGAGCAGTACTTC,CASSAIYEQYF
NA,TRBD2,TRBV6-5,TRBJ2-7,TGTGCCAGCAGTGTAGCGGGGGGTACCTACGAGCAGTACTTC,CASSVAGGTYEQYF